The 6 T cell receptor beta chains reported below all come from one sample, sequenced in a study of shared clonotypes between healthy human individuals. Produced via immunoSEQ multiplex PCR; TCRdb's table is partial and in-frame only. The data show around 700,000 clones, 55% to 75% seen once. Sequences were obtained from memory CD4+ T cells sorted from blood. The subset was: CD45RA-negative fraction. The receptor set was obtained from a woman aged 25 to 45 in good health.

The chain carries TRBV5-4 and TRBJ1-4; perhaps TRBD1 as D (6 bases). This CDR3 has 14 residues. Per germline, CDR1 SGHNT and CDR2 YYREEE (reference sequence). V gave up 4 bases and J gave up 8 bases, with 15 bases separating them. The CDR3: CASSVPGTSEKLFF. CDR3 nucleotide sequence: TGTGCCAGCAGCGTTCCCGGGACATCAGAAAAACTGTTTTTT.

V and J are TRBV19 and TRBJ2-1; 9 bases are a match to TRBD1. Germline values: CDR1 LNHDA, CDR2 SQIVND (reference sequence). The ends lost 6 bases at V and 8 bases at J; junction bases unmatched: 8. The CDR3 totals 14 residues. This CDR3 is CASSSGTGLDEQFF. CDR3 bases: TGTGCCAGTAGCTCCGGGACAGGGCTCGATGAGCAGTTCTTC.

This rearrangement joins TRBV6-6 to TRBJ1-2; D unresolved. Germline assignment: CDR1 MNHNY and CDR2 SVGAGI (reference sequence). V lost 3 bases and J 8 bases, leaving 7 bases between the germline ends. There are 11 residues in the CDR3. CDR3 protein: CASSYEDGYTF. CDR3 sequence (DNA): TGTGCCAGCAGTTATGAGGACGGCTACACCTTC.

This clone was recorded a few times. Here the CDR3 reads CASSPRTGSPNEQFF. The CDR3 nucleotides are TGTGCCAGCTCACCGCGGACAGGGTCACCCAATGAGCAGTTCTTC. The J gene is TRBJ2-1, the V gene TRBV18, with 8 bases aligning to TRBD1. With 3 bases clipped from V and 6 bases from J, the junction kept 7 bases outside the gene matches. In germline, CDR1 is KGHSH, CDR2 LQKENI. This CDR3 is 15 amino acids long. Variable domain in full (rest from reference TRBV18 and TRBJ2-1): NAGVMQNPRHLVRRRGQEARLRCSPMKGHSHVYWYRQLPEEGLKFMVYLQKENIIDESGMPKERFSAEFPKEGPSILRIQQVVRGDSAAYFCASSPRTGSPNEQFFGPGTRLTVL.

The gene calls are TRBV15 and TRBJ2-7; the D gene is possibly TRBD1 (5 bases). Germline V gives CDR1 LNHNV, CDR2 YYDKDF (reference sequence). The CDR3 has 16 amino acids. Trimming removed 5 bases from V and 2 bases from J, with 19 bases in between. This chain's CDR3 is CATSAHKGPDPYEQYF. The CDR3 nucleotides are TGTGCCACCAGCGCCCACAAGGGGCCAGACCCCTACGAGCAGTACTTC.

The chain is built from TRBV6-5 and TRBJ1-1, with D perhaps TRBD1 (6 bases). CDR3 length: 14 residues. V was cut by 0 bases and J by 1 base, with 6 bases left in between. Germline assignment: CDR1 MNHEY and CDR2 SVGAGI. CDR3 nucleotides: TGTGCCAGCAGTTACTCGACAGGGAACACTGAAGCTTTCTTT. Protein sequence: CASSYSTGNTEAFF.